This record covers a single TCR beta chain. It lacks a known antigen. Base qualities were left out, and no much larger clone turns up one base away. TCR beta VDJ combination and CDR3 sequence profiling used genomic DNA as the template. An Illumina HiSeq 2000 was used for TCR repertoire sequencing. On the study's bioinformatics: Repertoire assessment relied on Simpson's diversity index, CDR3 size and DJ length profiles, and TRBV/TRBJ rearrangement plots. The immunodominant clone was defined as the most abundant DNA sequence in deep sequencing data. CDR3 amino acid sequences were checked for sharing between subjects and were compared against published repertoires and the VDJdb database. TCRdb handled the public reads itself, with Q25 trimming in fastp and clone calling in MiXCR, and kept productive beta chains. When rows share a CDR3 protein, they turn into one entry using the most common DNA and genes. TCRdb's processing, not the authors' own work, is the source of the V and J calls. Across this sample there are 200,000 to 250,000 distinct CDR3 sequences, with about half seen only once. The top ten clonotypes cover approximately 20% of the sample.

V sheds 2 bases and J sheds 6 bases, leaving 12 bases between their ends. The germline V gene supplies CDR1 SGHDT and CDR2 YYEEEE. Inclusive of the bounding cysteine and phenylalanine, the CDR3 is 13 residues long. Here the CDR3 DNA is all that survives: 39 bases in frame from base 1. The patients picked for sequencing were ones in whom flow cytometry had shown an expansion of CD8+CD57+ cells. Severe acquired aplastic anemia was diagnosed in all patients according to International Study of Aplastic Anemia and Agranulocytosis and Camitta criteria. At the time blood was sampled, none of the patients had received any therapy. In this study, sorted CD4+ and CD8+ T cells from the blood of healthy subjects and of severe aplastic anemia patients had their TCR repertoires deep-sequenced. In the USA, patient enrollment took place under clinicaltrials.gov protocols 00001620, 01623167, 00001397, 00071045, 00081523 and 00961064. Ficoll-Paque density gradient centrifugation was used to isolate peripheral blood mononuclear cells. Before DNA extraction, CD4+ and CD8+ T cells were sorted with FACS or magnetic beads.

The data were obtained in a study of CD8+CD57+ T cells in acquired aplastic anemia (dated by TCRdb to between 2018 and 2020). In the study overall: A mean of roughly 2.9 ug of DNA, ranging from about 0.2 to 27.4 ug, was extracted from sorted CD4+ and CD8+ cells. A CD8+CD57+ expansion meant a frequency higher than the mean frequency seen in healthy subjects. Study-level results and caveats: Patients and healthy controls showed no significant difference in CD8+ Simpson's diversity (P=0.060). Roughly 30 CD8+ CDR3 sequences were found to be shared between patients and controls, but these sequences appeared to be highly expressed in patients and within the immunodominant clones of the patients.

The V and J genes are TRBV5-6 and TRBJ2-7, with the D segment possibly TRBD1 or TRBD2, each aligning over 5 bases. Sequenced material: sorted CD4+, CD8+, or CD8+CD57+ T cells (not recorded which) from PBMCs. The receptor's source is a human donor with aplastic anemia. For the CDR3, the sequence is CASSFSFGGEQYF. The DNA is as follows: TGTGCCAGCAGCTTTTCTTTTGGGGGCGAGCAGTACTTC.